These T cell receptor beta chains were read from a single sample in a study of response to subunit inactivated influenza vaccine. A single record per CDR3 protein comes from TCRdb applying MiXCR to the RT-PCR reads. The table includes approximately 520,000 distinct CDR3 sequences, 16% detected once. The starting material was CD4+ T cells sorted from PBMCs, obtained roughly 24 months after vaccination. These receptors were collected from a man in his fifties or sixties who received an inactivated influenza vaccine. Both conserved end residues are part of each CDR3. A D gene is named only where the DNA matches it firmly. Clone size appears in some rows only: once, few, many, or a class for an expanded clone.

>TRBJ2-7|TRBV30|TRBD1|-
TGTGCCTGGGGGGGACAGGGGGCCTACGAGCAGTACTTC
CAWGGQGAYEQYF
>TRBJ2-7|TRBV11-2|TRBD2|-
TGTGCCAGCAGCATGGGACTAGCGCTATACTCCTACGAGCAGTACTTC
CASSMGLALYSYEQYF
>TRBJ1-5|TRBV27|-|-
TGTGCCAGCAGTTTGTCCGGTTCTAGAGGACAGCCCCAGCATTTT
CASSLSGSRGQPQHF
>TRBJ1-5|TRBV20-1|-|-
TGCAGTGCCCAAACAGGGACTAATAGCAATCAGCCCCAGCATTTT
CSAQTGTNSNQPQHF
>TRBJ2-3|TRBV18|TRBD1|-
TGTGCCAGCTCACCAACAGGGGGGCCGATCACAGATACGCAGTATTTT
CASSPTGGPITDTQYF
>TRBJ2-7|TRBV20-1|-|-
TGCAGTGCTACAGAACGACAGAACTACGAGCAGTACTTC
CSATERQNYEQYF
>TRBJ2-1|TRBV3-1|TRBD2|-
TGTGCCAGCAGAACTTCGAGCGGGGGGTACAATGAGCAGTTCTTC
CASRTSSGGYNEQFF
>TRBJ2-2|TRBV20-1|TRBD2|few
TGCAGTGCACCCCCTAGCGGTCCGAACACCGGGGAGCTGTTTTTT
CSAPPSGPNTGELFF
>TRBJ2-5|TRBV12-3/TRBV12-4|-|many
TGTGCCAGCAGTTTAGGTGGAGTCCAAGAGACCCAGTACTTC
CASSLGGVQETQYF
>TRBJ2-7|TRBV2|TRBD2|-
TGTGCCAGCAGTGAAAGTAGCGGGGGCCCCTACGAGCAGTACTTC
CASSESSGGPYEQYF
>TRBJ1-5|TRBV10-3|-|-
TGTGCCATCAGTGAATGGGATCAGCCCCAGCATTTT
CAISEWDQPQHF
>TRBJ1-1|TRBV5-1|TRBD1|few
TGCGCCAGCAGCTTGGGCCCAACAGGGGGAAGGACTGAAGCTTTCTTT
CASSLGPTGGRTEAFF
>TRBJ1-5|TRBV20-1|TRBD1|few
TGCAGTGCTAGAGATTCAGGGGGGAGCAATCAGCCCCAGCATTTT
CSARDSGGSNQPQHF
>TRBJ2-5|TRBV7-2|TRBD1|many
TGTGCCAGCAGCTTGGGACAGCATGCGCAAGAGACCCAGTACTTC
CASSLGQHAQETQYF
>TRBJ2-5|TRBV20-1|-|many
TGCAGTGCTAGAGATATTCAGGGGCAAGAGACCCAGTACTTC
CSARDIQGQETQYF
>TRBJ1-1|TRBV4-1|-|-
TGCGCCAGCAGCCAAGCTAAATGGCAGGAAGCTTTCTTT
CASSQAKWQEAFF
>TRBJ1-5|TRBV20-1|-|-
TGCAGTGCTAGTGGTGAGCCCCAGCATTTT
CSASGEPQHF
>TRBJ1-5|TRBV29-1|TRBD1|-
TGCAGCGCCGGGACAGGGCGGAATCAGCCCCAGCATTTT
CSAGTGRNQPQHF
>TRBJ1-2|TRBV5-1|-|-
TGCGCCAGCAGCTTGGGCCCCATGGAGGGTAGGAGCTATGGCTACACCTTC
CASSLGPMEGRSYGYTF
>TRBJ1-4|TRBV12-3/TRBV12-4|-|few
TGTGCCAGCGGGGGGGGCCCTTATACTAATGAAAAACTGTTTTTT
CASGGGPYTNEKLFF
>TRBJ2-4|TRBV6-2/TRBV6-3|TRBD2|few
TGTGCCAGCAGTTCCCCTAGCGGGAGTTCCCCAGGAATAAACATTCAGTACTTC
CASSSPSGSSPGINIQYF
>TRBJ2-3|TRBV4-3|-|-
TGCGCCAGCAGCCAGTGGGGCACAGTTACGCAGTATTTT
CASSQWGTVTQYF
>TRBJ2-1|TRBV7-8|-|few
TGTGCCAGCAGCTCCCTGAGGCGGGATGAGCAGTTCTTC
CASSSLRRDEQFF
>TRBJ2-5|TRBV12-3/TRBV12-4|TRBD2|few
TGTGCCAGCAGTTTACTAGCGGGAGGCCCGTACCAAGAGACCCAGTACTTC
CASSLLAGGPYQETQYF
>TRBJ1-2|TRBV27|-|many
TGTGCCAGCAGTTTAGGCGGTGTTGGCTACACCTTC
CASSLGGVGYTF
>TRBJ1-5|TRBV3-1|TRBD1|-
TGTGCCAGCAGCCAGCAGGGGGCGCAGCCCCTTTACACAGATACGCAGCATTTT
CASSQQGAQPLYTDTQHF
>TRBJ1-3|TRBV3-1|-|-
TGTGCCAGCAGCCAAGTACCCTTCCATACCTCTGGAAACACCATATATTTT
CASSQVPFHTSGNTIYF
>TRBJ1-5|TRBV2|-|few
TGTGCCAGCAGTGAAGAAACACGGAGCCGTCAGCCCCAGCATTTT
CASSEETRSRQPQHF